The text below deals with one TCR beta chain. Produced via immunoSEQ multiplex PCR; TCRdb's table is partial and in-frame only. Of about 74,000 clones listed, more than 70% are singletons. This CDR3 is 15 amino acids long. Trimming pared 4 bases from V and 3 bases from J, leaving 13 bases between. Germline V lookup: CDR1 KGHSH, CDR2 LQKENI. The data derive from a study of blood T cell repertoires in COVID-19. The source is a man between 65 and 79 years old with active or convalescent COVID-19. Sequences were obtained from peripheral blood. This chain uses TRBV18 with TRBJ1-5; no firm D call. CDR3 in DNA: TGTGCCAGCTCACGGGAGCGACTCTCCAATCAGCCCCAGCATTTT. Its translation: CASSRERLSNQPQHF.